The 14 T cell receptor beta chains given below trace back to one sample, sequenced in a study of yellow fever vaccine responses in identical twins. From the RT-PCR reads, TCRdb called clonotypes with MiXCR, one entry per CDR3 protein. The sample lists about 20,000 distinct CDR3 sequences; under 75% were seen once. This specimen was T cells from blood (PBMCs), unsorted or a sorted subset (not recorded which), taken before or after yellow fever vaccination (not recorded which). These TCRs come from a woman between 18 and 30 years old who received the yellow fever vaccine.

This chain joins TRBV28 and TRBJ1-5; D ambiguous. The germline V gene encodes CDR1 MDHEN and CDR2 SYDVKM. Trimming stripped 3 bases from V and 3 bases from J, with 12 bases between. The CDR3 totals 15 residues. The CDR3 nucleotides read TGTGCCAGCAGTTTTAGTGACGGCTACAATCAGCCCCAGCATTTT. Protein: CASSFSDGYNQPQHF.

V usage is TRBV12-3 or TRBV12-4 and J usage is TRBJ2-7; TRBD2 aligns across 7 bases. The CDR3 has 14 amino acids. Losses at the gene ends were 6 bases for V and 6 bases for J; bases not matched to a gene: 11. The CDR3 loop is CASSRGGSVLEQYF. Written as DNA, the CDR3 is TGTGCCAGCAGCCGCGGGGGATCCGTCCTCGAGCAGTACTTC.

The chain joins TRBV20-1 to TRBJ2-1, with 7 positions matching TRBD2. This CDR3 spans 15 amino acids. In germline, CDR1 is DFQATT, CDR2 SNEGSKA (reference sequence). V dropped 3 bases and J dropped 1; count of bases not matched to a gene: 6. CDR3: CSARDGRGSYNEQFF. The CDR3 region has the DNA TGCAGTGCTAGGGACGGGCGGGGGTCCTACAATGAGCAGTTCTTC.

The chain combines TRBV7-2 with TRBJ2-7; no reliable D call. V gave up 0 bases and J gave up 4 bases, with 7 bases separating them. Germline assignment: CDR1 SGHTA and CDR2 FQGNSA. This CDR3 is 13 amino acids long. The CDR3 loop is CASSLAPPYEQYF. The CDR3 nucleotides are TGTGCCAGCAGCTTAGCACCACCTTACGAGCAGTACTTC.

CDR3 region: CASSPDPNYEQYV. Written as DNA, the CDR3 is TGTGCCAGCTCACCCGACCCTAACTACGAGCAGTACGTC. The genes are TRBV18 and TRBJ2-7; no firm D call. Germline V gene lookup returns CDR1 KGHSH and CDR2 LQKENI. The CDR3 is 13 residues long. V was pared by 3 bases and J by 3 bases, with 9 bases between.

Within the sample, this clonotype is medium-sized. This chain joins TRBV5-4 and TRBJ2-1, with a weak D call TRBD2 (5 bases). CDR1 and CDR2 (germline): SGHNT, YYREEE (reference sequence). The CDR3 contains 14 residues. With 2 bases removed from V and 0 bases from J, the gap between germline ends came to 6 bases. CDR3 in DNA: TGTGCCAGCAGCTTAGGAGGCTCCTACAATGAGCAGTTCTTC. Translated, it gives CASSLGGSYNEQFF.

This chain joins TRBV2 and TRBJ2-7, with D perhaps matching TRBD1 (6 bases). Germline CDR1 SNHLY, CDR2 FYNNEI. This CDR3 is 13 amino acids long. V gave up 11 bases and J gave up 2 bases, with 16 bases separating them. CDR3 nucleotide sequence: TGTGCCCAAACGGACAGTCAAACCTACGAGCAGTACTTC. Its protein product is CAQTDSQTYEQYF.

The DNA of the CDR3 is TGTGCCAGCAGCTTATGGAGCGGGAGCCCCAATGAGCAGTTCTTC. This gives the protein CASSLWSGSPNEQFF. V is TRBV11-2 and J is TRBJ2-1, with 8 bases aligning to TRBD2. CDR1 and CDR2 from the germline V gene are SGHAT and FQNNGV. The CDR3 contains 15 residues. Germline trimming cut 2 bases from V and 6 bases from J; bases unmatched to any gene: 6.

This clonotype was seen more than once but under ten times. The rearrangement joins TRBV29-1 to TRBJ2-7; D gene unclear. Germline values: CDR1 SQVTM, CDR2 ANQGSEA. V was cut by 4 bases and J by 0 bases, with 10 bases left in between. This CDR3 region has 13 residues. This CDR3 is CSVGSGYSYEQYF. The CDR3 coding sequence is TGCAGCGTTGGATCCGGGTACTCCTACGAGCAGTACTTC.

The chain couples TRBV29-1 to TRBJ1-1; tentative D call: TRBD1 (6 bases). The V end was cut by 7 bases, the J end by 6 bases, with 15 bases between. CDR1 and CDR2 from the germline V gene are SQVTM and ANQGSEA. There are 12 residues in the CDR3. The CDR3 DNA sequence: TGCAGCGCAACAGAGGGGGGGGCTGAAGCTTTCTTT. Amino acid sequence: CSATEGGAEAFF.

V and J are TRBV12-3 or TRBV12-4 and TRBJ2-2; D is unclear. V was shortened by 3 bases and J by 5 bases, with 7 bases between the two germline ends. The CDR3 covers 13 residues. CDR3 nucleotide sequence: TGTGCCAGCAGTTTTCTGAGGACCGGGGAGCTGTTTTTT. It is translated as CASSFLRTGELFF.

J is TRBJ2-7 and V is TRBV2, with TRBD1 as a possible D gene (5 bases). Germline V gene lookup returns CDR1 SNHLY and CDR2 FYNNEI. V was clipped by 5 bases and J by 0 bases, with 14 bases between them. The CDR3 has 15 amino acids. CDR3 nucleotides: TGTGCCAGCAGTAGACAGACAGCCAGCTCCTACGAGCAGTACTTC. It encodes CASSRQTASSYEQYF.

V and J are TRBV18 and TRBJ2-7; D remains unclear. Germline V gene sequence: CDR1 KGHSH, CDR2 LQKENI. V shed 2 bases and J shed 3 bases, with 14 bases lying between them. The CDR3 runs to 15 residues. In DNA form, the CDR3 reads TGTGCCAGCTCACCATTCCCAGCGCCCGTCTACGAGCAGTACTTC. Its translation is CASSPFPAPVYEQYF.

The chain uses TRBV20-1 and TRBJ2-7; D possibly uses TRBD1 or TRBD2 (7 bases each). Germline CDR1 reads DFQATT; CDR2 reads SNEGSKA (reference sequence). This CDR3 has 11 residues. V was shortened by 6 bases and J by 6 bases, with 12 bases between the two germline ends. The CDR3 loop is CSARGGSEQYF. CDR3 sequence (DNA): TGCAGTGCCAGGGGGGGGAGCGAGCAGTACTTC.